The rows below give T cell receptor beta chains drawn from one sample of a study of T-cell memory formation after mild COVID-19. TCRdb processed the 5' RACE reads anew with MiXCR; each CDR3 protein has one entry. Among tens of thousands of distinct CDR3 sequences, under 25% were seen once, and the ten largest hold 1.5% to 1.7%. Sequencing was carried out using PBMCs or a T cell subset sorted from them (not recorded which). The receptors were sampled from an adult who had mild COVID-19 (a few samples of this study predate the infection). Cell type and time point are not known. CDR3s include the opening cysteine and the closing phenylalanine or tryptophan. Each record gives: D gene, J gene, clone size, V gene, CDR3 protein, CDR3 DNA. A D gene is named only where the DNA matches it firmly. The size field is filled for only some rows; it gives once, few, many or a size class.

TRBD1 | TRBJ1-1 | many | TRBV5-1 | CASSSRGMETEAFF | TGCGCCAGCAGCTCCAGGGGGATGGAAACTGAAGCTTTCTTT
TRBD2 | TRBJ2-2 | many | TRBV18 | CASSPELADTGELFF | TGTGCCAGCTCACCAGAACTAGCGGACACCGGGGAGCTGTTTTTT
NA | TRBJ1-5 | many | TRBV29-1 | CSVACPGAGPGNQPQHF | TGCAGCGTTGCATGTCCCGGGGCGGGCCCGGGCAATCAGCCCCAGCATTTT
NA | TRBJ2-5 | many | TRBV5-1 | CASSLGGVQETQYF | TGCGCCAGCAGCTTGGGGGGGGTCCAAGAGACCCAGTACTTC
TRBD2 | TRBJ2-1 | few | TRBV27 | CASRRTSRNEQFF | TGTGCCAGCAGGCGGACTAGCCGCAATGAGCAGTTCTTC
TRBD1 | TRBJ2-7 | few | TRBV3-1 | CASSQPGQGAYEQYF | TGTGCCAGCAGCCAGCCGGGACAGGGGGCGTACGAGCAGTACTTC
NA | TRBJ1-2 | NA | TRBV19 | CASSRATGGYTF | TGTGCCAGTAGTAGGGCAACGGGAGGCTACACCTTC
NA | TRBJ2-7 | NA | TRBV7-9 | CASRSLSSYEQYF | TGTGCCAGCAGGTCGTTAAGCTCCTACGAGCAGTACTTC
TRBD2 | TRBJ2-5 | few | TRBV29-1 | CSVGGGVETQYF | TGCAGCGTTGGGGGGGGGGTAGAGACCCAGTACTTC
TRBD1 | TRBJ2-1 | NA | TRBV12-3/TRBV12-4 | CASFTGGGNEQFF | TGTGCCAGCTTTACAGGGGGCGGGAATGAGCAGTTCTTC
NA | TRBJ2-3 | NA | TRBV29-1 | CSVDRGASPYTQYF | TGCAGCGTTGATCGGGGGGCCAGTCCATATACGCAGTATTTT
NA | TRBJ2-7 | NA | TRBV7-9 | CASSPPFRDKDYEQYF | TGTGCCAGCAGCCCGCCATTCCGGGACAAAGACTACGAGCAGTACTTC
NA | TRBJ1-4 | many | TRBV7-9 | CASSLSGPANEKLFF | TGTGCCAGCAGCTTAAGTGGGCCAGCTAATGAAAAACTGTTTTTT
NA | TRBJ1-3 | many | TRBV27 | CASRPLRDTSGNTIYF | TGTGCCAGCAGGCCTCTCCGGGACACCTCTGGAAACACCATATATTTT
NA | TRBJ2-3 | NA | TRBV7-2 | CASSLGVLADNTDTQYF | TGTGCCAGCAGCTTAGGAGTGTTAGCGGACAACACAGATACGCAGTATTTT
NA | TRBJ2-2 | many | TRBV7-2 | CASSLDSGLTNTGELFF | TGTGCCAGCAGCTTAGACTCCGGACTAACGAACACCGGGGAGCTGTTTTTT
NA | TRBJ2-2 | many | TRBV4-2 | CASSPPMNTGELFF | TGTGCCAGCAGCCCTCCTATGAACACCGGGGAGCTGTTTTTT
NA | TRBJ2-2 | many | TRBV12-3/TRBV12-4 | CASSFVPQNTGELFF | TGTGCCAGCAGTTTTGTGCCCCAGAACACCGGGGAGCTGTTTTTT
NA | TRBJ2-3 | many | TRBV3-1 | CASSQPQGSADTQYF | TGTGCCAGCAGCCAACCTCAAGGGAGTGCAGATACGCAGTATTTT
TRBD2 | TRBJ2-1 | many | TRBV5-1 | CASSNGGAWPEQFF | TGCGCCAGCAGCAACGGGGGGGCTTGGCCTGAGCAGTTCTTC
TRBD1 | TRBJ2-2 | many | TRBV2 | CASSLTGITGELFF | TGTGCCAGCAGTCTGACAGGGATCACCGGGGAGCTGTTTTTT
TRBD1 | TRBJ1-2 | many | TRBV3-1 | CASSDLNRGYFYGYTF | TGTGCCAGCAGCGATCTTAACAGGGGGTACTTCTATGGCTACACCTTC
NA | TRBJ1-6 | many | TRBV6-2/TRBV6-3 | CASSVPRNSPLHF | TGTGCCAGCAGCGTCCCCCGGAATTCACCCCTCCACTTT
NA | TRBJ1-2 | many | TRBV3-1 | CASSPGFSGYGYTF | TGTGCCAGCAGCCCAGGGTTTAGTGGCTATGGCTACACCTTC
TRBD2 | TRBJ2-1 | many | TRBV7-8 | CASSPSGGAFEQFF | TGTGCCAGCAGCCCTAGCGGGGGGGCTTTTGAGCAGTTCTTC
TRBD1 | TRBJ1-1 | many | TRBV15 | CATSRGTGAGVDTEAFF | TGTGCCACCAGCAGGGGGACAGGGGCAGGGGTGGACACTGAAGCTTTCTTT
NA | TRBJ1-1 | NA | TRBV30 | CAWSRRTGGDTEAFF | TGTGCCTGGAGTCGACGAACAGGTGGGGACACTGAAGCTTTCTTT
NA | TRBJ1-4 | many | TRBV5-1 | CASSLEGRGGEKLFF | TGCGCCAGCAGCTTGGAGGGCAGGGGAGGCGAAAAACTGTTTTTT
TRBD1 | TRBJ2-5 | many | TRBV5-1 | CASSLGQGYQETQYF | TGCGCCAGCAGCTTGGGACAGGGCTACCAAGAGACCCAGTACTTC
NA | TRBJ2-1 | many | TRBV5-1 | CASSMSRMQFF | TGCGCCAGCAGTATGTCCCGCATGCAGTTCTTC
NA | TRBJ2-5 | NA | TRBV6-6 | CASSPDGGQETQYF | TGTGCCAGCAGCCCAGATGGGGGGCAAGAGACCCAGTACTTC